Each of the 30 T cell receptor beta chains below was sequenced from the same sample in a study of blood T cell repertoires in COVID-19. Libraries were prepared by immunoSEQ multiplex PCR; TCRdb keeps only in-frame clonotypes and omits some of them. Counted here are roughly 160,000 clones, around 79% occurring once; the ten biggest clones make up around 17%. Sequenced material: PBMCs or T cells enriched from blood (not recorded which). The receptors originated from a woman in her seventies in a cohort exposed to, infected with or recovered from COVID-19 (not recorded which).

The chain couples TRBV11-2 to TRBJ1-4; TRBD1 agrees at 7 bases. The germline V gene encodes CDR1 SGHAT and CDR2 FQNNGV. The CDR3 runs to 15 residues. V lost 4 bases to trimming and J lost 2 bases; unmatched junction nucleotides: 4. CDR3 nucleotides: TGTGCCAGCAGCTCTGGGACAGCCACTAATGAAAAACTGTTTTTT. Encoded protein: CASSSGTATNEKLFF.

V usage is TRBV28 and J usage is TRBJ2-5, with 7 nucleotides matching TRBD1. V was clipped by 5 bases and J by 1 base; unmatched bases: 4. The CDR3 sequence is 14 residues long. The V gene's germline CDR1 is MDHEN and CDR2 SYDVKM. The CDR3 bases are TGTGCCAGCAGTCGTCAGGGGGTCCAAGAGACCCAGTACTTC. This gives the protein CASSRQGVQETQYF.

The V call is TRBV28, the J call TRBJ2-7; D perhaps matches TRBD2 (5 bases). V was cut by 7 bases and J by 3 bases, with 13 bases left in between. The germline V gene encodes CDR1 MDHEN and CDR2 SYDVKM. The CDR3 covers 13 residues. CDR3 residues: CASTRPEVYEQYF. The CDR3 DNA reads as TGTGCCAGCACCAGGCCGGAGGTCTACGAGCAGTACTTC.

The CDR3 sequence is CASPPGDRVLRAKNIQYF. The CDR3 coding sequence is TGTGCCAGCCCTCCTGGGGACAGGGTCCTTCGGGCCAAAAACATTCAGTACTTC. The chain has TRBV28 and TRBJ2-4, with 9 bases identical to TRBD1. There are 18 residues in the CDR3. J gave up 1 base and V 8 bases, and 15 bases lay outside the gene matches. Germline V gene sequence: CDR1 MDHEN, CDR2 SYDVKM.

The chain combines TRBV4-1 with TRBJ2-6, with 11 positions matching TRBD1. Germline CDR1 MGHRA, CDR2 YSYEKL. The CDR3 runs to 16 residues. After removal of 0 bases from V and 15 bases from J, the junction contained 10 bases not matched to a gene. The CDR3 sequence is CASSQDPGQGAVGLTF. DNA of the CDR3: TGCGCCAGCAGCCAAGACCCCGGACAGGGGGCTGTAGGCCTGACTTTC.

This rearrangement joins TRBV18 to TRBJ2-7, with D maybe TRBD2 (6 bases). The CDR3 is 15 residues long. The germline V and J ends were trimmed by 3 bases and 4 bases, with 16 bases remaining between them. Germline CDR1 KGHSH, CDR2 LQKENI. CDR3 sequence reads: CASSPPAGTLYEQYF. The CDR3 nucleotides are TGTGCCAGCTCACCCCCGGCGGGGACTCTATACGAGCAGTACTTC.

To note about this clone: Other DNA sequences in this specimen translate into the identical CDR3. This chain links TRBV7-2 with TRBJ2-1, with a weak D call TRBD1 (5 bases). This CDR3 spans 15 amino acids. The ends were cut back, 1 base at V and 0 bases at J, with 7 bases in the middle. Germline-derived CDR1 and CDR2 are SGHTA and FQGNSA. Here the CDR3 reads CASSLDQGSYNEQFF. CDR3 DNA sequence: TGTGCCAGCAGCTTAGATCAGGGCTCCTACAATGAGCAGTTCTTC.

The CDR3 bases are TGTGCCACCAGTACTGCAGGGGGCCACAATGAGCAGTTCTTC. It is translated as CATSTAGGHNEQFF. The rearrangement links TRBV24-1 to TRBJ2-1; 8 bases match TRBD1. CDR1 KGHDR and CDR2 SFDVKD come from the germline V gene. The CDR3 has 14 residues. Trimming removed 6 bases from V and 5 bases from J; junction bases left unmatched: 5.

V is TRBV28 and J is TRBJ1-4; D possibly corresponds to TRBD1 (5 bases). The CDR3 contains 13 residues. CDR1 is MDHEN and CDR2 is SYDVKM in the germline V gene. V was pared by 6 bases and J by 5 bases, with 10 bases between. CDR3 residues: CASRGGGNEKLFF. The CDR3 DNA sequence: TGTGCCAGCAGGGGGGGAGGGAATGAAAAACTGTTTTTT.

This chain's CDR3 is CASSLSTGHGEQFF. In DNA, the CDR3 is TGCGCCAGCAGCTTATCGACAGGTCATGGTGAGCAGTTCTTC. V is TRBV5-1 and J is TRBJ2-1; D is possibly TRBD1 (6 bases). V lost 2 bases to trimming and J lost 9 bases, with 15 bases between them. The CDR3 runs 14 residues. CDR1 is SGHRS and CDR2 is YFSETQ in the germline V gene.

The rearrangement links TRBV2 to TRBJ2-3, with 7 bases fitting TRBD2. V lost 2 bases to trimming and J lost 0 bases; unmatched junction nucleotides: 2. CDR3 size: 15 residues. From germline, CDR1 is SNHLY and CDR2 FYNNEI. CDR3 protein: CASSELAVSTDTQYF. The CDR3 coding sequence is TGTGCCAGCAGTGAACTAGCGGTCAGCACAGATACGCAGTATTTT.

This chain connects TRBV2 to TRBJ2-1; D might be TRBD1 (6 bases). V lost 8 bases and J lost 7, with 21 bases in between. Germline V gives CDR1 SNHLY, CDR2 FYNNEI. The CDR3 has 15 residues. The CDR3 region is CASYGRDTQWNEQFF. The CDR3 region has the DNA TGTGCCAGCTACGGACGGGACACCCAATGGAATGAGCAGTTCTTC.

This CDR3 reads CASSPPRAEYEKLFF. The CDR3 region has the DNA TGTGCCAGCTCACCACCCAGGGCGGAGTATGAAAAACTGTTTTTT. The chain couples TRBV18 to TRBJ1-4, with a tentative D call TRBD1 (5 bases). This CDR3 is 15 amino acids long. Deletions cut 0 bases from V and 6 bases from J, with 11 bases between. Per germline, CDR1 KGHSH and CDR2 LQKENI. Combining the CDR3 with reference TRBV18 and TRBJ1-4 gives the whole variable domain NAGVMQNPRHLVRRRGQEARLRCSPMKGHSHVYWYRQLPEEGLKFMVYLQKENIIDESGMPKERFSAEFPKEGPSILRIQQVVRGDSAAYFCASSPPRAEYEKLFFGSGTQLSVL.

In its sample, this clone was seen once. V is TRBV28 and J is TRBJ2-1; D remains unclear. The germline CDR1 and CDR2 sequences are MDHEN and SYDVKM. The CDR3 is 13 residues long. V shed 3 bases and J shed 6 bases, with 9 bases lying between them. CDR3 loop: CASSFVNINEQFF. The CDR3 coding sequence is TGTGCCAGCAGTTTTGTTAACATCAATGAGCAGTTCTTC. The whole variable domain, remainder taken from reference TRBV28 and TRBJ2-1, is DVKVTQSSRYLVKRTGEKVFLECVQDMDHENMFWYRQDPGLGLRLIYFSYDVKMKEKGDIPEGYSVSREKKERFSLILESASTNQTSMYLCASSFVNINEQFFGPGTRLTVL.

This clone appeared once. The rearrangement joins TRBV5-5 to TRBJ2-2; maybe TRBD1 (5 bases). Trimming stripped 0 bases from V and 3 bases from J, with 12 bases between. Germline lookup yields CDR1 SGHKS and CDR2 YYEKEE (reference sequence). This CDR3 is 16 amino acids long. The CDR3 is CASSLVGRVDTGELFF. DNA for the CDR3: TGTGCCAGCAGCTTGGTGGGCAGGGTGGACACCGGGGAGCTGTTTTTT. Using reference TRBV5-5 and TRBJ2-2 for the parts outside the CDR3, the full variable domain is DAGVTQSPTHLIKTRGQQVTLRCSPISGHKSVSWYQQVLGQGPQFIFQYYEKEERGRGNFPDRFSARQFPNYSSELNVNALLLGDSALYLCASSLVGRVDTGELFFGEGSRLTVL.

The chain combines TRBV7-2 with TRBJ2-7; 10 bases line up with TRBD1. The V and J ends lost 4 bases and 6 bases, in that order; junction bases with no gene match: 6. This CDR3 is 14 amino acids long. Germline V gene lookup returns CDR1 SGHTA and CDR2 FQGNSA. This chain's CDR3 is CASSYGTGEREQYF. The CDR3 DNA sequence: TGTGCCAGCAGCTATGGGACAGGGGAGCGCGAGCAGTACTTC.

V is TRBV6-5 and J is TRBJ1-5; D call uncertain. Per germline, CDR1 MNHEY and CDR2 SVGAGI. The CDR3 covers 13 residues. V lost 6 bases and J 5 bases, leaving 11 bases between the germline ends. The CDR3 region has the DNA TGTGCCAGCAGACAGACCGCTTATCAGCCCCAGCATTTT. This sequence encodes CASRQTAYQPQHF.

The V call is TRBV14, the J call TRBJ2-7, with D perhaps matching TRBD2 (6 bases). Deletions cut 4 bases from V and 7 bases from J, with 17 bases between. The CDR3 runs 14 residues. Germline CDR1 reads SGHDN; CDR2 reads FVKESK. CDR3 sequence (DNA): TGTGCCAGCAGCCCGATGGCTAGCGCCGGGGAGCAGTACTTC. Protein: CASSPMASAGEQYF.

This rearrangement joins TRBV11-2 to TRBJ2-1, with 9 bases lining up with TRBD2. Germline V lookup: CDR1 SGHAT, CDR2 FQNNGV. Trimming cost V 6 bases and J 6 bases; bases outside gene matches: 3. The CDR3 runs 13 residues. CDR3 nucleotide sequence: TGTGCCAGCAGGGTGGGACTAGCCAATGAGCAGTTCTTC. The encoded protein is CASRVGLANEQFF.

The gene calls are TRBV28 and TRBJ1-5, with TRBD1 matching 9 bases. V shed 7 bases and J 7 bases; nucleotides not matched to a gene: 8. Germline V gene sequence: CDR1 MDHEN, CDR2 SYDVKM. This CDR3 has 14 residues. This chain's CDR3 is CASKQTGGSQPQHF. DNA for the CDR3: TGTGCCAGCAAACAAACAGGGGGCTCCCAGCCCCAGCATTTT.

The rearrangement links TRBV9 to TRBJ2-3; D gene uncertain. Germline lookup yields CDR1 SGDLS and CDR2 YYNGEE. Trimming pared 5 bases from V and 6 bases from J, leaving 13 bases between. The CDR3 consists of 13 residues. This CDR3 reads CASSSPGRDTQYF. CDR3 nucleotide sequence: TGTGCCAGCAGTTCCCCTGGTCGGGATACGCAGTATTTT.

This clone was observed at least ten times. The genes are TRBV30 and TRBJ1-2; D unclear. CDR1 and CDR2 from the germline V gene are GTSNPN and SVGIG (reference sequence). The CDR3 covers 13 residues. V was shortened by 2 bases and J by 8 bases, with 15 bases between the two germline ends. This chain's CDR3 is CAWSPVVEGGYTF. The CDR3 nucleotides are TGTGCCTGGAGTCCGGTCGTAGAGGGAGGCTACACCTTC.

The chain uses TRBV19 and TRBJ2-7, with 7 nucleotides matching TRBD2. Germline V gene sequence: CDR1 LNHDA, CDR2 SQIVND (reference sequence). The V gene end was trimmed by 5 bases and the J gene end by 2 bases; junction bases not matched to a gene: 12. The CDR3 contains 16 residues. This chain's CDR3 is CASSVGGLLPTYEQYF. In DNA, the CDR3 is TGTGCCAGTAGTGTGGGAGGGCTCCTCCCGACCTACGAGCAGTACTTC.

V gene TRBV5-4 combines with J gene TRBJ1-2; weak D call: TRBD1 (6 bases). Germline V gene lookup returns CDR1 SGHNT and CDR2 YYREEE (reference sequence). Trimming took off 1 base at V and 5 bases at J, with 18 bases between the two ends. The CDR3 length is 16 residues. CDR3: CASSLPERDRNYGYTF. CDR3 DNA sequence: TGTGCCAGCAGCTTGCCCGAGAGAGACAGGAATTATGGCTACACCTTC.

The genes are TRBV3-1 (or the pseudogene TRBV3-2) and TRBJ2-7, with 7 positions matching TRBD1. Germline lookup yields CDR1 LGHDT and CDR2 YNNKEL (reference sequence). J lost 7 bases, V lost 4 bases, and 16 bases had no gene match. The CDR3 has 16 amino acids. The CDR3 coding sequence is TGTGCCAGCAGCCGCACAGGGGACAAGGCCTTGGGGGAGCAGTACTTC. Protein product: CASSRTGDKALGEQYF.

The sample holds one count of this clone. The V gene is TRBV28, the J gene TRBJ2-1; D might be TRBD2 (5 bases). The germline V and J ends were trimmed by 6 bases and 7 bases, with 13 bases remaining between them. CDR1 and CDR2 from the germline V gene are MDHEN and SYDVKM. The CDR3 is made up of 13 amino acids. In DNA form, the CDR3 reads TGTGCCAGCAGCCCCGGGGTGCGGAATGAGCAGTTCTTC. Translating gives CASSPGVRNEQFF.

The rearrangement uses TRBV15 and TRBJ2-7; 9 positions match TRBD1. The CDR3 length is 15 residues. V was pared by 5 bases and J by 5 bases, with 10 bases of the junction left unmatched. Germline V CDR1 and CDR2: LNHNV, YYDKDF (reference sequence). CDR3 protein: CATSGPGQGSHEQYF. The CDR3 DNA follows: TGTGCCACCAGCGGACCGGGACAGGGTTCCCACGAGCAGTACTTC.

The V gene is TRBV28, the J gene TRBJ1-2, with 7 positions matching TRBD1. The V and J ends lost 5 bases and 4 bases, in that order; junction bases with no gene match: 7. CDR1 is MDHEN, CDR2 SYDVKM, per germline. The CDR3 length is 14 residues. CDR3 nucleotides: TGTGCCAGCAGTCCAGGGACAGCAAGCTATGGCTACACCTTC. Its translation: CASSPGTASYGYTF.

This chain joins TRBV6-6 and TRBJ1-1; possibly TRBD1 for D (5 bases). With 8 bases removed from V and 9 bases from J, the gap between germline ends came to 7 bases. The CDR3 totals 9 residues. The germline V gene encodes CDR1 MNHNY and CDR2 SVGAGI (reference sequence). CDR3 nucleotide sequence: TGTGCCAGCGGGACTCAAGCTTTCTTT. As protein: CASGTQAFF.

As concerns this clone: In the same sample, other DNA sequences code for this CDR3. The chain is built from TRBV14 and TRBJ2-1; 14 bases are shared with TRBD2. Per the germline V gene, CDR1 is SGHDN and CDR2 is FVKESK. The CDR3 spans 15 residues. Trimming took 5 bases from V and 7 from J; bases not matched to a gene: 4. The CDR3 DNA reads TGTGCCAGCAGCTTGGGACTAGCGGGAGTGAATGAGCAGTTCTTC. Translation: CASSLGLAGVNEQFF. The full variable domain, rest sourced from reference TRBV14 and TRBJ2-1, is EAGVTQFPSHSVIEKGQTVTLRCDPISGHDNLYWYRRVMGKEIKFLLHFVKESKQDESGMPNNRFLAERTGGTYSTLKVQPAELEDSGVYFCASSLGLAGVNEQFFGPGTRLTVL.